What follows is one TCR beta chain and its context. The antigen it recognizes is unknown. No base qualities exist here, and no much larger clone lies one base off it. The library was prepared using the immunoSEQ multiplex PCR assay. TCRdb stores this immuneACCESS table with in-frame sequences only. Part of the clones is absent; in the studies checked, under half of the shortfall reflects unresolved V genes, and no reason is known for the rest. This sample holds about 94,000 clones; about nine tenths were observed only once. Over 3% of the sample is in the top ten clones. The sample is drawn from a study of control samples from healthy donors and cancer patients (dated by TCRdb to 2020 to 2021). Input material: blood. This TCR was recovered from a woman younger than 30 in good health.

This receptor carries the CDR3 CASSDHPGGGNQPQHF. The bases read TGTGCCAGCAGTGATCACCCAGGGGGCGGCAATCAGCCCCAGCATTTT. In this chain, TRBV6-1 is recombined with TRBJ1-5; TRBD1 agrees with 8 junctional bases. The CDR3 covers 16 residues, taking in both the cysteine and the phenylalanine. This entry keeps only the CDR3 DNA: 48 bases, framed from base 1. CDR1 and CDR2, per the germline V gene, are MNHNS and SASEGT. Relative to germline, V is missing 3 bases and J is missing 2 bases, with 6 bases of the junction outside any gene match.